This is a list of T cell receptor beta chains from one sample in a study of T cells in Graves' hyperthyroidism and ophthalmopathy. TCRdb ran MiXCR on the multiplex PCR reads and lists one entry per CDR3 protein. The sample shows about 400,000 distinct CDR3 sequences, 14% to 15% of them seen only once. The sequencing input was blood. The receptors come from a man aged 18 to 30 with Graves' ophthalmopathy. The CDR3 runs from the conserved cysteine through the conserved F or W. D genes are given only for firm matches. Some rows have no size entry. The others give once, few or many, or a class for an expanded clone.

NA	TRBV5-6	NA	TRBJ2-5	TGTGCCAGCAGCTTGGCCCCCAGCTCTGAGACCCAGTACTTC	CASSLAPSSETQYF
many	TRBV4-1	NA	TRBJ1-2	TGCGCCAGCAGCCAAGGGGGGTTGTGGGGCTACACCTTC	CASSQGGLWGYTF
NA	TRBV20-1	NA	TRBJ1-3	TGCAGTGCTAGAAAACATATGAGTGCTGGAAACACCATATATTTT	CSARKHMSAGNTIYF
NA	TRBV19	NA	TRBJ2-2	TGTGCCACTGCAGGCGCGCACAACACCGGGGAGCTGTTTTTT	CATAGAHNTGELFF
NA	TRBV6-5	TRBD2	TRBJ2-7	TGTGCCAGCAGTTACACGGGGGGGCCCGTATCCTACGAGCAGTACTTC	CASSYTGGPVSYEQYF
many	TRBV18	NA	TRBJ1-2	TGTGCCAGCTCATACAGGGACTATGGCTACACCTTC	CASSYRDYGYTF
few	TRBV6-2/TRBV6-3	NA	TRBJ2-7	TGTGCCAGCAATGTCGGCTCCTACGAGCAGTACTTC	CASNVGSYEQYF
few	TRBV18	NA	TRBJ1-2	TGTGCCAGCTCACCCGCGACGGATAACTATGGCTACACCTTC	CASSPATDNYGYTF
NA	TRBV9	NA	TRBJ1-4	TGTGCCAGCAGCGCCCTATTCAGCGATGAAAAACTGTTTTTT	CASSALFSDEKLFF
few	TRBV5-1	NA	TRBJ1-1	TGCGCCAGCGTAAAGGACAGGAACACTGAAGCTTTCTTT	CASVKDRNTEAFF
many	TRBV10-1	TRBD2	TRBJ2-1	TGCGCCAGCAGTGACCCCAGGACTAGCGGGGGGAACGAGCAGTTCTTC	CASSDPRTSGGNEQFF
many	TRBV3-1	NA	TRBJ1-1	TGTGCCAGCAGCCAAGATCTTGGTGGGAAAGGAGCTTTCTTT	CASSQDLGGKGAFF
many	TRBV27	TRBD1	TRBJ1-1	TGTGCCAGCACCGGATGGACAGGGGGCGGGAACACTGAAGCTTTCTTT	CASTGWTGGGNTEAFF
NA	TRBV2	TRBD2	TRBJ2-1	TGTGCCAGCAGTGGGAAACTAGCGGGAGGGAGGGATGAGCAGTTCTTC	CASSGKLAGGRDEQFF
many	TRBV7-8	NA	TRBJ1-1	TGTGCCAGCAGCTTAAGCACTTCCGGGACTGGTAGCGGAGCTTTCTTT	CASSLSTSGTGSGAFF
many	TRBV20-1	TRBD1	TRBJ1-1	TGCAGTGCTTACAGGGGGCTGCAGACTGAAGCTTTCTTT	CSAYRGLQTEAFF
many	TRBV6-1	TRBD1	TRBJ2-3	TGTGCCAGCAGTTTCCTGACAGGGGGCAGCACAGATACGCAGTATTTT	CASSFLTGGSTDTQYF
NA	TRBV4-1	NA	TRBJ2-2	TGCGCCAGCAGCCAACGGGATACAGCCACCGGGGAGCTGTTTTTT	CASSQRDTATGELFF
NA	TRBV2	NA	TRBJ2-6	TGTGCCAGCAGGTTTCACACTTTCTCTGGGGCCAACGTCCTGACTTTC	CASRFHTFSGANVLTF
few	TRBV3-1	NA	TRBJ2-2	TGTGCCAGCAGCCCAGGAGCCGGGGGCCGATTCGGGGAGCTGTTTTTT	CASSPGAGGRFGELFF
NA	TRBV27	TRBD2	TRBJ2-1	TGTGCCAGCAGTTTCTCTCTAGCGGGAGGCAATGAGCAGTTCTTC	CASSFSLAGGNEQFF
many	TRBV6-1	TRBD1	TRBJ2-2	TGTGCCAGCTCGGGACAGGGTCGGACCGGGGAGCTGTTTTTT	CASSGQGRTGELFF
many	TRBV2	NA	TRBJ2-7	TGTGCCAGCAGTGATCGCAGCGCTTACTACGAGCAGTACTTC	CASSDRSAYYEQYF
NA	TRBV12-3/TRBV12-4	TRBD1	TRBJ2-2	TGTGCCAGCAGTCTCCCCGGGACAGGGGATTTTCCCGGGGAGCTGTTTTTT	CASSLPGTGDFPGELFF
many	TRBV7-2	NA	TRBJ1-1	TGTGCCAGCAGCTTCAATTTGAACACTGAAGCTTTCTTT	CASSFNLNTEAFF
many	TRBV6-2/TRBV6-3	NA	TRBJ2-1	TGTGCCAGCAGGACGTCAAACAATGAGCAGTTCTTC	CASRTSNNEQFF
many	TRBV7-9	TRBD1	TRBJ2-4	TGTGCCAGCAGCTCCTCCGGGACAGTCGGAAACATTCAGTACTTC	CASSSSGTVGNIQYF
many	TRBV29-1	NA	TRBJ2-3	TGCAGCGTTGGGGCCAGCACAGATACGCAGTATTTT	CSVGASTDTQYF
many	TRBV7-6	TRBD1	TRBJ1-2	TGTGCCAGCAGCAAACAACCGGGACAGGGTTATGGCTACACCTTC	CASSKQPGQGYGYTF
many	TRBV11-1	TRBD2	TRBJ2-1	TGTGCCAGCAGCTTAGCCGGACTAGCGGGAGTTGAGCAGTTCTTC	CASSLAGLAGVEQFF
many	TRBV5-1	TRBD1	TRBJ1-2	TGCGCCAGCAGCTTGGGATCGGACAGGGTCTACTATGGCTACACCTTC	CASSLGSDRVYYGYTF
many	TRBV18	TRBD1	TRBJ2-5	TGTGCCAGCTCGGATGGGACAGGTGGGGAGACCCAGTACTTC	CASSDGTGGETQYF
NA	TRBV18	TRBD1	TRBJ2-2	TGTGCCAGCTCACCGACTCTGGGACAGGGGTCCGCCGGGGAGCTGTTTTTT	CASSPTLGQGSAGELFF
NA	TRBV20-1	TRBD2	TRBJ2-7	TGCAGTGCTAGAGATATGTCTAGCGGGGGGCCCTACGAGCAGTACTTC	CSARDMSSGGPYEQYF
many	TRBV12-3/TRBV12-4	NA	TRBJ1-3	TGTGCCAGCAGCCTTTTCGGGGCTGGAAACACCATATATTTT	CASSLFGAGNTIYF
few	TRBV6-1	NA	TRBJ1-1	TGTGCCAGCAGCGATAAAGGGACTGTAAAAGGTACTGAAGCTTTCTTT	CASSDKGTVKGTEAFF
NA	TRBV5-4	TRBD1	TRBJ1-3	TGTGCCAGCAGCAGGATCGGACAGGGGGCATCTGGAAACACCATATATTTT	CASSRIGQGASGNTIYF
NA	TRBV5-6	TRBD2	TRBJ2-7	TGTGCCAGCAGCGACGGGACTAGCAGCGAGCAGTACTTC	CASSDGTSSEQYF
NA	TRBV9	TRBD1	TRBJ2-5	TGTGCCAGCAGCGTCGGGACAGGGGTTTTTGAGACCCAGTACTTC	CASSVGTGVFETQYF
many	TRBV20-1	TRBD2	TRBJ2-5	TGCAGTGCTAGAGATTGGGCTAGCGGGGAACAAGAGACCCAGTACTTC	CSARDWASGEQETQYF
many	TRBV6-2/TRBV6-3	NA	TRBJ1-1	TGTGCCAGCAGTTCTCCCCGGGCCCTATCACAGAACACTGAAGCTTTCTTT	CASSSPRALSQNTEAFF
many	TRBV5-1	NA	TRBJ2-3	TGCGCCAGCAGCCTCCCCGCGGAACCAGATACGCAGTATTTT	CASSLPAEPDTQYF
few	TRBV6-2/TRBV6-3	TRBD1	TRBJ2-6	TGTGCCAGCAGTTACTCGGGACAGGAGTACTCTGGGGCCAACGTCCTGACTTTC	CASSYSGQEYSGANVLTF
NA	TRBV11-2	TRBD2	TRBJ2-7	TGTGCCAGCAGCACGGGACTAGCGGGAGACTACGAGCAGTACTTC	CASSTGLAGDYEQYF
many	TRBV9	NA	TRBJ2-7	TGTGCCAGCAGCGTAGGGGTCATACAGCGGGACGAGCAGTACTTC	CASSVGVIQRDEQYF
many	TRBV7-2	NA	TRBJ2-3	TGTGCCAGCAGCCCCTTCGTTCAAGATACGCAGTATTTT	CASSPFVQDTQYF
NA	TRBV10-3	NA	TRBJ2-2	TGTGCCATCAGTGAGCCCTCCCTCACCGGGGAGCTGTTTTTT	CAISEPSLTGELFF
many	TRBV20-1	TRBD2	TRBJ2-2	TGCAGTGCTAGAGGCCAGCGGGGGCGTACCGGGGAGCTGTTTTTT	CSARGQRGRTGELFF
many	TRBV19	TRBD1	TRBJ2-7	TGTGCCAGTAGAGATACAGGGGTCCACGAGCAGTACTTC	CASRDTGVHEQYF
few	TRBV6-1	TRBD2	TRBJ2-3	TGTGCCAGCAGTGCCTGGACTAGCGGGCTGGGAGATACGCAGTATTTT	CASSAWTSGLGDTQYF
NA	TRBV3-1	NA	TRBJ2-7	TGTGCCAGCAGCCAACAGGGAGAGACGGGGGAGCAGTACTTC	CASSQQGETGEQYF
NA	TRBV5-4	NA	TRBJ1-1	TGTGCCAGCAGCTTTGGTTACAGATACACTGAAGCTTTCTTT	CASSFGYRYTEAFF
many	TRBV20-1	TRBD2	TRBJ2-3	TGCAGTGCGGTCCGACTAGCGGGGGTCAGCGATACGCAGTATTTT	CSAVRLAGVSDTQYF
many	TRBV6-5	NA	TRBJ2-3	TGTGCCAGCAGTTACATTGGAGGGGGCGCAGATACGCAGTATTTT	CASSYIGGGADTQYF
many	TRBV6-1	NA	TRBJ1-2	TGTGCCAGCAGTGAAGTGGGAGCACGGGGCTACACCTTC	CASSEVGARGYTF